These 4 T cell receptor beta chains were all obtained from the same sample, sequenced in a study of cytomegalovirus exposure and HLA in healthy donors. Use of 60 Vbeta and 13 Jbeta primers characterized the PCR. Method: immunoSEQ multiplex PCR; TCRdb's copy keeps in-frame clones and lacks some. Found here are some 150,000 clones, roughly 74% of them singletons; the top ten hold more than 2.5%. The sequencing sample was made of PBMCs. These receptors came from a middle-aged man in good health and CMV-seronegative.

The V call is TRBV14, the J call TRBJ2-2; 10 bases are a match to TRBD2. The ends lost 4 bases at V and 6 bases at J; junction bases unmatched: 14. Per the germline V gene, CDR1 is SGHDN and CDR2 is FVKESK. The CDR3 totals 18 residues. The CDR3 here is CASSPPGGGTSVPGELFF. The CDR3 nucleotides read TGTGCCAGCAGCCCCCCAGGAGGAGGGACTAGCGTGCCCGGGGAGCTGTTTTTT. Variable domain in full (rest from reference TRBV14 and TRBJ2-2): EAGVTQFPSHSVIEKGQTVTLRCDPISGHDNLYWYRRVMGKEIKFLLHFVKESKQDESGMPNNRFLAERTGGTYSTLKVQPAELEDSGVYFCASSPPGGGTSVPGELFFGEGSRLTVL.

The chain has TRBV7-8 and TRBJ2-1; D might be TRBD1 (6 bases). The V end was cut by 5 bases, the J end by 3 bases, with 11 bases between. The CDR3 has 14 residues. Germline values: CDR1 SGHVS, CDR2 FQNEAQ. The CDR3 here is CASSHREVYNEQFF. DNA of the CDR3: TGTGCCAGCAGCCACAGGGAAGTCTACAATGAGCAGTTCTTC.

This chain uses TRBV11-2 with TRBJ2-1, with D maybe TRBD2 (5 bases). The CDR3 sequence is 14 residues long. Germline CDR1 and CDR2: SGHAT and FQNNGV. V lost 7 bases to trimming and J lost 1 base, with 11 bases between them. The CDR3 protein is CASIQSGSYNEQFF. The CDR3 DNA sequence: TGTGCCAGCATCCAGTCGGGGTCCTACAATGAGCAGTTCTTC.

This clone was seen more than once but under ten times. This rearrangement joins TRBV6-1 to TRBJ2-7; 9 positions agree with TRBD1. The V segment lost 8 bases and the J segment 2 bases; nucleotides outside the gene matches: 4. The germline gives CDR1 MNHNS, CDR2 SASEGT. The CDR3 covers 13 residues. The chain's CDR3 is CASGRDRAYEQYF. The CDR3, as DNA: TGTGCCAGCGGCCGGGACAGGGCCTACGAGCAGTACTTC.